The entry below describes one T cell receptor (beta chain). The Seattle patients, enrolled during active infection, were followed longitudinally. This sample was taken from a study of blood T cell repertoires in COVID-19. Study-wide context: Nucleic acid was either cDNA or gDNA, and it came from T cells, B-cell-depleted T cells, or PBMCs.

CDR1 is MNHEY and CDR2 is SVGAGI in the germline V gene. V was trimmed by 2 bases and J by 7 bases, leaving 20 bases between them. This CDR3 is 16 amino acids long. Methods used by the authors: Reference gene primer amplification gave nucleated cell count estimates. Clones were read by immunoSEQ multiplex PCR, and TCRdb kept only the in-frame ones, dropping some. V and J calls and clone size are copied from that table; D and trimming were computed from the DNA. The data contain 300,000 to 400,000 clones, about nine tenths of them seen just once; the ten biggest clones take up 6% to 8%. This TCR came from a woman aged 70 to 79 with COVID-19, enrolled during active disease. Sequences were obtained from peripheral blood. The chain uses TRBV6-5 and TRBJ1-2, with a weak D call TRBD1 (6 bases). The CDR3 DNA reads TGTGCCAGCAGTTACGTGAACCCCCGGACAGAGGCTGGCTACACCTTC. Amino acids: CASSYVNPRTEAGYTF.